The TCR beta chain described here comes from a study of identical twins. TCRdb ran MiXCR on the 5' RACE reads and lists one entry per CDR3 protein. The sample has 520,000 or so distinct CDR3 sequences; 22% are singletons. Losses at the gene ends were 2 bases for V and 8 bases for J; bases not matched to a gene: 9. Per the germline V gene, CDR1 is SGHRS and CDR2 is YFSETQ. The CDR3 extends over 14 amino acids. This same sample was also taken into another study, of T cells expressing NK-cell markers.

Specimen: CD4+ T cells sorted from blood. The gene calls are TRBV5-1 and TRBJ1-2; 7 nucleotides match TRBD1. The TCR originated in a woman under 30 in good health. The CDR3 DNA is TGCGCCAGCAGCTTACAGGGGACAGCGGGGGGCTACACCTTC. The encoded protein is CASSLQGTAGGYTF.